This T cell receptor beta chain appears in the sequencing data of a study of blood T cell repertoires in COVID-19 (dated by TCRdb to about 2020). General notes on the study: Collaborator samples came from the United States, Italy and Spain and covered acute and convalescent phases of COVID-19. Subjects who had been exposed to COVID-19, were actively infected with it, or had recovered from it provided the deeply sampled blood TCRbeta repertoires that made up the dataset. The samples were drawn from two sources: the first 160 participants of the ongoing ImmuneRACE study, and fewer than 1,500 subjects contributed by 6 global collaborators. The prospective study material was composed of cDNA or gDNA derived from T cells, B-cell-depleted T cells, or PBMCs. The repertoires were released in a freely available public database meant as a resource for research on the immune response to SARS-CoV-2. Nearly every sample came with metadata listing a de-identified subject ID, COVID-19 status, age in years and sex. Where available, HLA class I and class II types were obtained from metadata supplied by the sample provider rather than from assay-based typing.

What the study reported, not specific to this receptor: The quantity of clinical and demographic metadata differed by source and by participant and was supplied without curation.

The immunoSEQ Assay, a bias-controlled multiplex PCR, was used to amplify TCRbeta CDR3 regions from genomic DNA. As for the authors' bioinformatics: Nucleated cell counts per sample were estimated from amplification of reference gene primers within the assay. Sequence reads were collapsed and filtered to measure the absolute abundance of every unique TCRbeta CDR3 rearrangement. For each sample, productive Simpson clonality was calculated as the square root of Simpson's diversity index over productive rearrangements. As stored in TCRdb, this immuneACCESS dataset retains in-frame rearrangements with V and J assigned. A fraction of the clones does not appear; measured against another copy, unresolved V genes explain less than half of the discrepancy, and the remainder lacks a known reason. V and J calls and clone size are as listed in that table; D and trimming were resolved from the DNA. The sample table records roughly 160,000 clones; about 85% of these occur just once. About 5.8% of the sample is taken by the ten largest.

Concerning this clone itself: Its antigen has not been determined. The record has no base qualities; no much larger clone is one base away.

At one collaborating source in Seattle, patients were enrolled during active infection and were followed longitudinally through the course of disease. Each collaborating institution followed its own protocols to collect whole blood in K2EDTA tubes. For TCRbeta analysis, collaborators shipped samples as frozen whole blood, isolated PBMCs, or DNA extracted from either of those sample types. The sample was peripheral blood. The TCR was taken from a woman in her forties or fifties with COVID-19, enrolled during active disease.

The sequenced DNA: TGTGCCAGCAGTTTATGGGACAGGGGCTATAATTCACCCCTCCACTTT. Its translation reads: CASSLWDRGYNSPLHF. Rearrangement joined TRBV28 to TRBJ1-6; 9 bases in between match TRBD1. The V end gives up 0 bases and the J end 3 bases, leaving 0 bases in the junction not matched to a gene. The germline V gene sets CDR1 to MDHEN and CDR2 to SYDVKM. The cysteine opens and the phenylalanine closes a CDR3 of 16 amino acids. Of all the DNA, just the CDR3 is kept, 48 bases in frame from base 1.